This record covers a single T cell receptor beta chain. The antigen is not known. PCR involved 60 Vbeta and 13 Jbeta primers. Authors' analysis steps: As a later analysis found, there were 70 million to 80 million unique TCR beta chains, of which roughly 11 million were shared. Measured with immunoSEQ multiplex PCR; TCRdb has only the in-frame clones, and not every one. D and trimming come from the DNA, and the V and J calls and clone size come from that table. The sample consists of a few hundred thousand clones, about 74% of them appearing once. This sample stems from a study of cytomegalovirus exposure and HLA in healthy donors. Trimming removed 4 bases from V and 3 bases from J, with 13 bases in between. CDR1 is SGDLS and CDR2 is YYNGEE in the germline V gene. The CDR3 covers 14 residues. The study, taken as a whole, reports: It is likely that the observed cluster of highly shared sequence variants was a sequencing artifact.

The TCR was taken from a man aged 35 to 55 in good health and CMV-seronegative. Sequencing was done on a sample of PBMCs. The chain is built from TRBV9 and TRBJ1-2; TRBD1 is a possible D gene (6 bases). The CDR3: CASSPEGQYYGYTF. DNA of the CDR3: TGTGCCAGCAGCCCAGAAGGACAGTACTATGGCTACACCTTC.